This T cell receptor beta chain appears in the sequencing data of a study of T cells in narcolepsy. Data came from immunoSEQ multiplex PCR; TCRdb stores just in-frame clones and leaves some out. Among fewer than 30,000 clones listed, 75% to 90% were seen once. Whole-study findings and limits: No autoreactive T cell clone sequences appeared in some memory CD4+ repertoires. Autoreactive HCRT-specific and TRIB2-specific clonotypes were marked in same-patient CSF-versus-blood CD4+ comparisons.

As concerns this clone: Its antigen is as yet unknown.

The germline V and J ends were trimmed by 1 base and 0 bases, with 14 bases remaining between them. CDR3 length: 17 residues. CDR1 is SGHDT and CDR2 is YYEEEE in the germline V gene. The chain combines TRBV5-6 with TRBJ1-3; D is unresolved. This sequence originates from a human donor with narcolepsy. Specimen: CD45RA- memory CD4+ T cells from PBMCs. CDR3 bases: TGTGCCAGCAGCTTGATTTTTAGTAACCACTCTGGAAACACCATATATTTT. Amino acids: CASSLIFSNHSGNTIYF.